The entry below describes one T cell receptor beta chain. Antigen: not known. This sample is part of a study of graft-versus-host responses after intestinal transplantation. Overall study: Among the recipients, all got anti-thymocyte globulin induction and then tacrolimus and steroids for around 3 years. Notes on the study in general: Allograft graft-versus-host to host-versus-graft clonal ratios ran high in patients with graft-donor T cell macrochimerism.

Some clones are missing from TCRdb's copy, which holds only in-frame ones; the method was immunoSEQ multiplex PCR. Among 45,000 to 60,000 clones listed, around 90% were seen once. The CDR3 is 12 residues long. V shed 6 bases and J shed 8 bases, with 10 bases lying between them. Germline-derived CDR1 and CDR2 are LGHNA and YNFKEQ. The sequencing used unstimulated CD4+ T cells sorted from spleen or lymph node cells, collected before transplant. This receptor was obtained from a human donor who was the organ donor for an intestinal transplant. V and J are TRBV4-2 and TRBJ1-4, with D hard to call. Here the CDR3 DNA reads TGTGCCAGCAGTGCGGGTCTGGAAAAACTGTTTTTT. Residues: CASSAGLEKLFF.